The 23 T cell receptor beta chains listed next were all sequenced from one sample in a study of T cell responses to AZD1222 COVID-19 vaccine. Here immunoSEQ multiplex PCR was the method, and the copy in TCRdb shows in-frame clones only, minus some. The sample records about 120,000 clones, 80% to 90% being singletons. Sequenced material: peripheral blood, taken on day 0 of AZD1222 vaccination. The source is an adult in good health.

The chain carries TRBV6-6 and TRBJ2-5, with D perhaps being TRBD1 or TRBD2 (6 bases each). Germline CDR1 and CDR2: MNHNY and SVGAGI (reference sequence). Trimming pared 7 bases from V and 3 bases from J, leaving 18 bases between. This CDR3 region has 15 residues. For the CDR3, the DNA is TGTGCCAGCACCTGGAGGGGGGACCGCGAAGAGACCCAGTACTTC. This codes for CASTWRGDREETQYF.

The V gene is TRBV2, the J gene TRBJ2-3; 8 bases map to TRBD2. This CDR3 has 14 amino acids. The germline V gene has CDR1 SNHLY and CDR2 FYNNEI. V was pared by 8 bases and J by 3 bases, with 7 bases of the junction left unmatched. The CDR3 DNA reads TGTGCCAGCTTACAAGCGGGAGTAACAGATACGCAGTATTTT. Encoded protein: CASLQAGVTDTQYF.

This clone was seen only once. The chain uses TRBV2 and TRBJ1-2; 7 bases line up with TRBD1. The CDR3 has 17 amino acids. V trimming: 6 bases; J trimming: 7 bases; junction bases outside the gene matches: 20. Germline V gene lookup returns CDR1 SNHLY and CDR2 FYNNEI. The CDR3 region has the DNA TGTGCCAGCAGCGACCCTGTTGGCGTGGGACAGTTTGGTGGCTACACCTTC. Translating gives CASSDPVGVGQFGGYTF. Drawing the rest from reference TRBV2 and TRBJ1-2, the complete variable domain is EPEVTQTPSHQVTQMGQEVILRCVPISNHLYFYWYRQILGQKVEFLVSFYNNEISEKSEIFDDQFSVERPDGSNFTLKIRSTKLEDSAMYFCASSDPVGVGQFGGYTFGSGTRLTVV.

This chain connects TRBV6-5 to TRBJ2-7; D might be TRBD1 (6 bases). Germline V lookup: CDR1 MNHEY, CDR2 SVGAGI. This CDR3 has 15 amino acids. Deletions cut 1 base from V and 0 bases from J, with 10 bases between. Here the CDR3 DNA reads TGTGCCAGCAGTTACTTCCCGACAGGCTCCTACGAGCAGTACTTC. Protein product: CASSYFPTGSYEQYF.

This clone was counted once. In DNA form, the CDR3 reads TGTGCCAGCAGCTTAGTCCACGGTTACACTGAAGCTTTCTTT. This codes for CASSLVHGYTEAFF. The chain combines TRBV7-9 with TRBJ1-1; no reliable D call. Trimming pared 1 base from V and 3 bases from J, leaving 9 bases between. Germline V gene data show CDR1 as SEHNR and CDR2 as FQNEAQ (reference sequence). The CDR3 runs to 14 residues.

This clone was counted between two and nine times. The chain couples TRBV6-5 to TRBJ1-3; D gene uncertain. Germline CDR1 MNHEY, CDR2 SVGAGI. The CDR3 runs to 13 residues. V lost 0 bases and J lost 8, with 8 bases in between. Here the CDR3 DNA reads TGTGCCAGCAGTTACTCGCGGGAAGACACCATATATTTT. This encodes CASSYSREDTIYF.

The V and J genes are TRBV5-8 and TRBJ2-5; 8 bases match TRBD2. The CDR3 covers 16 residues. Germline V gene data show CDR1 as SGHTS and CDR2 as YDEGEE. With V trimmed by 3 bases and J by 1 base, 8 bases remained unmatched. Here the CDR3 DNA reads TGTGCCAGCAGCTCCATCGGGCGGGGGGCCCAAGAGACCCAGTACTTC. It is translated as CASSSIGRGAQETQYF.

The chain couples TRBV19 to TRBJ1-5; unclear D gene. The CDR3 extends over 15 amino acids. The germline V gene encodes CDR1 LNHDA and CDR2 SQIVND (reference sequence). Trimming took 5 bases from V and 0 from J, leaving 11 bases between them. CDR3 sequence: CASSWAADSNQPQHF. In DNA, the CDR3 is TGTGCCAGTAGTTGGGCTGCAGATAGCAATCAGCCCCAGCATTTT. The full variable domain, its missing parts supplied by reference TRBV19 and TRBJ1-5, is DGGITQSPKYLFRKEGQNVTLSCEQNLNHDAMYWYRQDPGQGLRLIYYSQIVNDFQKGDIAEGYSVSREKKESFPLTVTSAQKNPTAFYLCASSWAADSNQPQHFGDGTRLSIL.

This sequence joins TRBV10-3 and TRBJ1-1, with TRBD1 matching 8 bases. The junction had 8 bases not matched to a gene; V was cut back by 11 bases and J by 0 bases. The CDR3 is 14 amino acids. The germline CDR1 and CDR2 sequences are ENHRY and SYGVKD. CDR3 bases: TGTGCCGCTACCCAGGGGGCGGTGAACACTGAAGCTTTCTTT. Translating gives CAATQGAVNTEAFF.

The chain employs TRBV7-8 and TRBJ1-1; D is possibly TRBD1 (6 bases). Trimming pared 1 base from V and 6 bases from J, leaving 12 bases between. Germline values: CDR1 SGHVS, CDR2 FQNEAQ. CDR3 length equals 14 residues. This CDR3 is CASSLEIGGSEAFF. The CDR3 bases are TGTGCCAGCAGCTTAGAGATAGGGGGGTCTGAAGCTTTCTTT.

This clone was seen a few times. The genes are TRBV4-3 and TRBJ1-6; D uncertain. The V end lost 1 base, the J end lost 7 bases, and 11 bases lay between the germline ends. The length of the CDR3 is 15 residues. Germline V gene lookup returns CDR1 LGHNA and CDR2 YSLEER. Written as DNA, the CDR3 is TGCGCCAGCAGCCAAGTCGCGACTGAGAATTCACCCCTCCACTTT. Amino acids: CASSQVATENSPLHF.

This clone was recorded once. The rearrangement joins TRBV28 to TRBJ1-2; D is unresolved. The V gene's germline CDR1 is MDHEN and CDR2 SYDVKM. Trimming pared 2 bases from V and 2 bases from J, leaving 6 bases between. The CDR3 totals 13 residues. CDR3 region: CASSLGQNYGYTF. The CDR3 DNA reads TGTGCCAGCAGTTTAGGGCAGAACTATGGCTACACCTTC.

The chain combines TRBV5-6 with TRBJ1-3; D gene uncertain. The CDR3 covers 14 residues. The germline V gene has CDR1 SGHDT and CDR2 YYEEEE. V lost 4 bases and J lost 1, with 9 bases in between. The CDR3 DNA follows: TGTGCCAGCAGCCGTCTGACTTCTGGAAACACCATATATTTT. Encoded protein: CASSRLTSGNTIYF.

This clone was counted between two and nine times. This sequence joins TRBV6-4 and TRBJ2-6; D not resolved. V dropped 3 bases and J dropped 0 bases, with 6 bases sitting between them. Germline assignment: CDR1 MRHNA and CDR2 SNTAGT. This CDR3 contains 15 residues. CDR3 sequence (DNA): TGTGCCAGCAGTGAAGGCAGCTCTGGGGCCAACGTCCTGACTTTC. Translation gives CASSEGSSGANVLTF.

This sequence joins TRBV4-3 and TRBJ2-7; tentatively, D is TRBD1 (5 bases). The germline CDR1 and CDR2 sequences are LGHNA and YSLEER. Trimming shortened V by 0 bases and J by 6 bases, and 15 bases separated the two germline ends. CDR3 length equals 15 residues. The CDR3 spells CASSQEWAGPVEQYF. The CDR3 DNA sequence: TGCGCCAGCAGCCAAGAATGGGCAGGGCCGGTCGAGCAGTACTTC.

The genes are TRBV5-4 and TRBJ1-1; D possibly corresponds to TRBD1 (5 bases). CDR1 is SGHNT and CDR2 is YYREEE in the germline V gene (reference sequence). The CDR3 spans 15 residues. Trimming cost V 2 bases and J 0 bases, with 11 bases left between them. The CDR3 is CASSLGDYMNTEAFF. CDR3 DNA: TGTGCCAGCAGCTTAGGGGATTACATGAACACTGAAGCTTTCTTT.

V gene TRBV6-5 combines with J gene TRBJ2-7; 7 bases are shared with TRBD1. The CDR3 extends over 14 amino acids. J was trimmed by 2 bases and V by 4 bases; bases with no gene match: 5. The V gene's germline CDR1 is MNHEY and CDR2 SVGAGI. CDR3 amino acids: CASSLGTETYEQYF. The CDR3 nucleotides read TGTGCCAGCAGTTTGGGGACAGAGACCTACGAGCAGTACTTC.

The chain couples TRBV5-4 to TRBJ1-2; 10 bases map to TRBD1. The germline CDR1 and CDR2 sequences are SGHNT and YYREEE (reference sequence). The length of the CDR3 is 13 residues. Losses at the gene ends were 4 bases for V and 9 bases for J; bases not matched to a gene: 6. The CDR3 is CASSQGQGTRYTF. For the CDR3, the DNA is TGTGCCAGCAGCCAGGGACAGGGGACGCGCTACACCTTC.

The table lists this clone with a few counts. This chain links TRBV7-8 with TRBJ1-1; D perhaps matches TRBD1 (6 bases). Germline V lookup: CDR1 SGHVS, CDR2 FQNEAQ. The length of the CDR3 is 15 residues. V was pared by 6 bases and J by 0 bases, with 14 bases between. The CDR3 bases are TGTGCCAGCAGTAATAGACAGGCTATGAACACTGAAGCTTTCTTT. Translation: CASSNRQAMNTEAFF.

J is TRBJ2-5 and V is TRBV2; 11 bases line up with TRBD2. The V gene end was trimmed by 6 bases and the J gene end by 2 bases; junction bases not matched to a gene: 8. From germline, CDR1 is SNHLY and CDR2 FYNNEI. This CDR3 region has 16 residues. The CDR3 DNA reads as TGTGCCAGCAGGGAATTAGGGACTAGCGGACAAGAGACCCAGTACTTC. It specifies CASRELGTSGQETQYF.

The chain uses TRBV19 and TRBJ2-2; TRBD1 is a possible D gene (5 bases). The CDR3 covers 14 residues. Germline loops: CDR1 LNHDA, CDR2 SQIVND (reference sequence). Trimming removed 7 bases from V and 6 bases from J, with 15 bases in between. CDR3 DNA: TGTGCCAGTACAGCAGGACAAAACCCCGGGGAGCTGTTTTTT. As protein: CASTAGQNPGELFF.

This chain uses TRBV28 with TRBJ2-7; 11 bases fit TRBD1. CDR3 length equals 14 residues. V shed 7 bases and J 2 bases; nucleotides not matched to a gene: 4. Germline CDR1 MDHEN, CDR2 SYDVKM. The CDR3 bases are TGTGCCAGCACCTCGGGACAGGGGGCCTACGAGCAGTACTTC. Protein product: CASTSGQGAYEQYF.

J is TRBJ2-1 and V is TRBV7-9; D might be TRBD1 (6 bases). With 4 bases removed from V and 7 bases from J, the gap between germline ends came to 17 bases. The CDR3 covers 15 residues. CDR1 and CDR2 (germline): SEHNR, FQNEAQ (reference sequence). CDR3 nucleotides: TGTGCCAGCAGCTCCCCAGGGGCACCTAGGAATGAGCAGTTCTTC. This encodes CASSSPGAPRNEQFF.